Presented here are 11 T cell receptor beta chains from one specimen sequenced in a study of blood T cell repertoires in COVID-19. Using immunoSEQ multiplex PCR, the repertoire was profiled, and TCRdb retains in-frame clones only, with some absent. This sample yields about 220,000 clones, of which 86% are seen a single time; around 3.5% belongs to the top ten. The sequencing sample was made of PBMCs or T cells enriched from blood (not recorded which). The receptors originated from a woman in her forties with acute COVID-19.

In its sample, this clone was seen once. J is TRBJ1-5 and V is TRBV3-1 (or the pseudogene TRBV3-2), with D unresolved. This CDR3 region has 13 residues. The germline V gene encodes CDR1 LGHDT and CDR2 YNNKEL (reference sequence). Trimming pared 0 bases from V and 7 bases from J, leaving 7 bases between. The chain's CDR3 is CASSQDLAQPQHF. The DNA of the CDR3 is TGTGCCAGCAGCCAAGATCTGGCCCAGCCCCAGCATTTT.

As DNA, the CDR3 is TGTGCCAGCAGCCTAGGGGACACAGATACGCAGTATTTT. This codes for CASSLGDTDTQYF. The chain links TRBV6-4 to TRBJ2-3; D might be TRBD1 (5 bases). Trimming took 6 bases from V and 2 from J, leaving 9 bases between them. CDR3 size: 13 residues. In germline, CDR1 is MRHNA, CDR2 SNTAGT.

This clone was observed a single time. V and J are TRBV5-1 and TRBJ2-7, with TRBD1 matching over 8 bases. V shed 3 bases and J 6 bases; nucleotides not matched to a gene: 8. CDR1 is SGHRS, CDR2 YFSETQ, per germline. The CDR3 runs to 14 residues. The CDR3 sequence is CASSWTSTGGEQYF. DNA for the CDR3: TGCGCCAGCAGCTGGACCTCAACAGGGGGCGAGCAGTACTTC.

The CDR3 DNA is TGTGCCAGCAGCTTAGGGGCAACAGATACGCAGTATTTT. Protein sequence: CASSLGATDTQYF. V is TRBV5-6 and J is TRBJ2-3; D possibly corresponds to TRBD1 (5 bases). Per the germline V gene, CDR1 is SGHDT and CDR2 is YYEEEE. The CDR3 has 13 amino acids. The V gene lost 2 bases and the J gene lost 3 bases, with 7 bases spanning the gap.

This CDR3 is CASSLQGANEQFF. The CDR3 nucleotides read TGTGCCAGCAGCTTGCAAGGGGCTAATGAGCAGTTCTTC. V gene TRBV5-5 combines with J gene TRBJ2-1, with D maybe TRBD1 (5 bases). CDR1 and CDR2 from the germline V gene are SGHKS and YYEKEE (reference sequence). Trimming took off 1 base at V and 7 bases at J, with 9 bases between the two ends. The CDR3 contains 13 residues.

The genes are TRBV6-5 and TRBJ2-1; 8 positions match TRBD1. The V gene end was trimmed by 11 bases and the J gene end by 6 bases; junction bases not matched to a gene: 15. CDR1 is MNHEY and CDR2 is SVGAGI in the germline V gene. The CDR3 consists of 15 residues. The CDR3 region is CAGYGGQVATNEQFF. The CDR3 DNA reads TGTGCCGGATACGGGGGACAGGTCGCAACCAATGAGCAGTTCTTC.

This clone was seen a single time. The chain has TRBV7-6 and TRBJ2-1, with 10 bases that match TRBD2. Germline V gene sequence: CDR1 SGHVS, CDR2 FNYEAQ. V lost 2 bases, J lost 8 bases, and 6 bases stayed unmatched. The CDR3 covers 15 residues. The CDR3 reads CASSLRAGGLDEQFF. In DNA form, the CDR3 reads TGTGCCAGCAGCTTAAGAGCGGGGGGGCTGGATGAGCAGTTCTTC.

The rearrangement joins TRBV2 to TRBJ1-5; a weak D match, TRBD1 (5 bases). This CDR3 contains 15 residues. Germline V gives CDR1 SNHLY, CDR2 FYNNEI. V gave up 6 bases and J gave up 0 bases, with 12 bases separating them. The CDR3 DNA sequence: TGTGCCAGCAGCACGACAGTAGATAGCAATCAGCCCCAGCATTTT. Its translation is CASSTTVDSNQPQHF.

The chain joins TRBV19 to TRBJ1-5; a possible D gene is TRBD1 (5 bases). Germline V gene data show CDR1 as LNHDA and CDR2 as SQIVND (reference sequence). CDR3 length: 14 amino acids. Trimming stripped 10 bases from V and 4 bases from J, with 17 bases between. The CDR3 here is CATGLEGLNQPQHF. DNA of the CDR3: TGTGCCACCGGATTGGAGGGGCTTAATCAGCCCCAGCATTTT.

The rearrangement joins TRBV15 to TRBJ1-1; 9 nucleotides line up with TRBD1. This CDR3 spans 15 amino acids. Trimming at V came to 0 bases and at J to 5 bases, leaving 4 bases not matched to a gene. Germline V gene sequence: CDR1 LNHNV, CDR2 YYDKDF (reference sequence). DNA for the CDR3: TGTGCCACCAGCAGAGATGGGACAGGGTGGACTGAAGCTTTCTTT. Protein: CATSRDGTGWTEAFF.

V and J are TRBV3-1 (or the pseudogene TRBV3-2) and TRBJ2-1; 9 bases map to TRBD2. The V segment lost 1 base and the J segment 4 bases; nucleotides outside the gene matches: 5. The CDR3 length is 16 residues. CDR1 and CDR2 (germline): LGHDT, YNNKEL (reference sequence). This chain's CDR3 is CASSQGSLAGYNEQFF. The CDR3 nucleotides read TGTGCCAGCAGCCAAGGAAGCCTAGCGGGGTACAATGAGCAGTTCTTC.